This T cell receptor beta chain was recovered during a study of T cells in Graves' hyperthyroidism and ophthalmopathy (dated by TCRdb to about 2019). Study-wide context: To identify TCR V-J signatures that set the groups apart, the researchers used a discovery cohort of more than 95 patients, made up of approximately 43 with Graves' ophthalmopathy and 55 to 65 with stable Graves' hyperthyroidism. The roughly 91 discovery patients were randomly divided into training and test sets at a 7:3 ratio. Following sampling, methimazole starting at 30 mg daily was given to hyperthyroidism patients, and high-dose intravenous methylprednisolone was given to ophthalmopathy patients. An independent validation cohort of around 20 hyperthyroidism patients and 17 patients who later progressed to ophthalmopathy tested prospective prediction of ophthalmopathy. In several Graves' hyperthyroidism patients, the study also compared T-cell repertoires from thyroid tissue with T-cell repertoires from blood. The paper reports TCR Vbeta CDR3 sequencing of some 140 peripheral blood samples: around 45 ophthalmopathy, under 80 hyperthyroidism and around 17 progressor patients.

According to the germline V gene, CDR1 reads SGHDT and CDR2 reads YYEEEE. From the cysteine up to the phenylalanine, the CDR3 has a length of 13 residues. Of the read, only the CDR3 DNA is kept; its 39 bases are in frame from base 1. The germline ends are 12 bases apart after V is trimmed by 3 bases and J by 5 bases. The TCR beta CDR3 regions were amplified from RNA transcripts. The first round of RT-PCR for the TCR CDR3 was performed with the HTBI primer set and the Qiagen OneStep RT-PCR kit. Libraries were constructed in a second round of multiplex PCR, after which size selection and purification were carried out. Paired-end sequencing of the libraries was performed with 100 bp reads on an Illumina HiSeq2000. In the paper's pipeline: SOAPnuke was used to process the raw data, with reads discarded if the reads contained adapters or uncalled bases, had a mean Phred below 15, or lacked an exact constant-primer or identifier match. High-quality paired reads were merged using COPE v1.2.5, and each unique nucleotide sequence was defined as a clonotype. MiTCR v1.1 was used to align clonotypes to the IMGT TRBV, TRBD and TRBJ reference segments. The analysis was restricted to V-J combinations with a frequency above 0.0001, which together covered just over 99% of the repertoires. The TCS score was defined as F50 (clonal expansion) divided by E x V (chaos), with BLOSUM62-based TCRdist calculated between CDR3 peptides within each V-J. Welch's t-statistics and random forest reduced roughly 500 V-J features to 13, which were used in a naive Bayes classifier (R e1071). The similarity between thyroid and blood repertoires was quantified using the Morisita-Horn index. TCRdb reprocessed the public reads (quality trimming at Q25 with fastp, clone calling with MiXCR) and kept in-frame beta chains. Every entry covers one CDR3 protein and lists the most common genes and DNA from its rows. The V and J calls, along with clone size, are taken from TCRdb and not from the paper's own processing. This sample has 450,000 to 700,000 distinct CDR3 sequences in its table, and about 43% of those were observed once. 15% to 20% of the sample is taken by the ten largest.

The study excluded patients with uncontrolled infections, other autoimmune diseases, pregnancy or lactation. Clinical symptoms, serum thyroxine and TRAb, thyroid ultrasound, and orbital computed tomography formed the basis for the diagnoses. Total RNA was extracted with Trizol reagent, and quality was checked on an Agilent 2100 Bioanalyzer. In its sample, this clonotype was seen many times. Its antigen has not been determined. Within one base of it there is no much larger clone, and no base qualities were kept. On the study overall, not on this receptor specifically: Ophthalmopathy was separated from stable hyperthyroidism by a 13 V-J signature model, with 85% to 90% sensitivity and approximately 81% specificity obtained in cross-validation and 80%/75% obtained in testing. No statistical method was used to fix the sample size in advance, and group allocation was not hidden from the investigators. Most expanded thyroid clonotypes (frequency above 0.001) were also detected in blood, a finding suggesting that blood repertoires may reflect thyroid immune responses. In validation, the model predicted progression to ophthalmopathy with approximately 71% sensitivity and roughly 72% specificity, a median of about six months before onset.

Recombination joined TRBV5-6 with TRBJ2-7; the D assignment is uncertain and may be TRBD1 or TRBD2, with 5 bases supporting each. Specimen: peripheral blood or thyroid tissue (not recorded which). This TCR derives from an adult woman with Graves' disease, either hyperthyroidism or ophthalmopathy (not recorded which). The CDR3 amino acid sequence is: CASSSGTSHEQYF. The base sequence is TGTGCCAGCAGCTCCGGGACCAGCCACGAGCAGTACTTC.